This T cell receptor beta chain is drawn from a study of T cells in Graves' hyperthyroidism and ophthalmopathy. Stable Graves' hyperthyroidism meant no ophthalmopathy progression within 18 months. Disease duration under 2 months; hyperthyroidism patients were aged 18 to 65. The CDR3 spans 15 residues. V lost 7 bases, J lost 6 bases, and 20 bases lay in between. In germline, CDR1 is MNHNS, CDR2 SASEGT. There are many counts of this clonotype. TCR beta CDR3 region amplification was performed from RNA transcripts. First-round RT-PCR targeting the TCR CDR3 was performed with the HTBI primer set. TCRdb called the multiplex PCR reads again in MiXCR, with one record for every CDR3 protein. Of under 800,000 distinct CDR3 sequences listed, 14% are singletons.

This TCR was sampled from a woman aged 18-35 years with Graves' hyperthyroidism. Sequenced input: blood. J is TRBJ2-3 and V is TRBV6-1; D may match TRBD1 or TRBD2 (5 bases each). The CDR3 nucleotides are TGTGCCAGCAACCGAAGGCCCGTGGGGGAGGATACGCAGTATTTT. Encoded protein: CASNRRPVGEDTQYF.